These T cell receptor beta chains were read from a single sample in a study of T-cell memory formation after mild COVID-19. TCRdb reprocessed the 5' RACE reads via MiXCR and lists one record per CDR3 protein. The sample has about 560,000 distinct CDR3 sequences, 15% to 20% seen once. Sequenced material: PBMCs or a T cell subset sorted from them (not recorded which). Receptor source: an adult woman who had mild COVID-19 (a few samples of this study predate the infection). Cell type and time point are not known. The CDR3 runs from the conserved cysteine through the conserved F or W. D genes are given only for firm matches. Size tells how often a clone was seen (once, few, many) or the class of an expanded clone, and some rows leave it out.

TGTGCCAGCAGTGCCAGGACAGCCTACGAGCAGTACTTC,CASSARTAYEQYF,TRBV6-1,few,TRBJ2-7,.
TGTGCCAGTAGTATGTTTGGGACAGGGCTTGATACGCAGTATTTT,CASSMFGTGLDTQYF,TRBV19,few,TRBJ2-3,TRBD1
TGCAGTGCTAGAGACCTGGACAGTAGCTTCTCTGGAAACACCATATATTTT,CSARDLDSSFSGNTIYF,TRBV20-1,few,TRBJ1-3,.
TGTGCCAGTAGTATCACAGCGACCGGGCCGAGTACGTTCTTC,CASSITATGPSTFF,TRBV19,.,TRBJ2-1,.
TGTGCCAGCAGCTTGGGGGTCGGGCAAGAGGAGCAGTTCTTC,CASSLGVGQEEQFF,TRBV5-4,few,TRBJ2-1,.
TGTGCCAGCAGTCTTCGAGGGGATCGGAGCACTGAAGCTTTCTTT,CASSLRGDRSTEAFF,TRBV6-4,.,TRBJ1-1,.
TGTGCCAGCAGTGAACTCACGGAGGGGTTTCGAGATACGCAGTATTTT,CASSELTEGFRDTQYF,TRBV25-1,.,TRBJ2-3,.
TGTGCCAGTAGTTCAGGGTTGTGGAACACTGAAGCTTTCTTT,CASSSGLWNTEAFF,TRBV12-3/TRBV12-4,few,TRBJ1-1,.
TGTGCCAGCAGCCAAGTGCCCTCTCAAGAGACCCAGTACTTC,CASSQVPSQETQYF,TRBV3-1,.,TRBJ2-5,.
TGTGCCAGCAGCTTACGGGACAGTGCCTACGAGCAGTACTTC,CASSLRDSAYEQYF,TRBV7-9,.,TRBJ2-7,TRBD1
TGCGCCAGCAGCCCCGGGACTAGCGGGGAACCTACAAATGAGCAGTTCTTC,CASSPGTSGEPTNEQFF,TRBV5-1,.,TRBJ2-1,TRBD2
TGTGCCACCAGCTCTCAGGGGGTGTACAATGAGCAGTTCTTC,CATSSQGVYNEQFF,TRBV24-1,few,TRBJ2-1,TRBD1
TGTGCCACCATCTCAGCCCCCCACAGTAACACTGAAGCTTTCTTT,CATISAPHSNTEAFF,TRBV15,.,TRBJ1-1,.
TGTGCCTGGAGTGTACGGGATCCACAGTTCTTC,CAWSVRDPQFF,TRBV30,few,TRBJ2-1,.
TGTGCCAGCAGCGTCGGGACTAGCGGGAGGAGCAATGAGCAGTTCTTC,CASSVGTSGRSNEQFF,TRBV9,.,TRBJ2-1,TRBD2
TGTGCCAGCAGTCCCAGAGCCCTCAGGAATGAGCAGTTCTTC,CASSPRALRNEQFF,TRBV12-3/TRBV12-4,.,TRBJ2-1,.
TGTGCCAGCAGCAGAACACCTACCTACGAGCAGTACTTC,CASSRTPTYEQYF,TRBV7-9,many,TRBJ2-7,.
TGTGCCACCACAGGGGTACACCAAGAGACCCAGTACTTC,CATTGVHQETQYF,TRBV18,few,TRBJ2-5,TRBD1
TGCGCCAGCAGCCAGATGGGACAGTCCACCGGGGAGCTGTTTTTT,CASSQMGQSTGELFF,TRBV4-1,few,TRBJ2-2,TRBD1
TGTGCCTGGAGTCAAAGGTTTGCCGGGGAGCTGTTTTTT,CAWSQRFAGELFF,TRBV30,.,TRBJ2-2,.
TGTGCCAGCAGCCCGGGCCAACGGGAAGCGTATGGCTACACCTTC,CASSPGQREAYGYTF,TRBV7-2,many,TRBJ1-2,.
TGTGCCAGCTCACCACCGGGACGGCCCCGGGGCACTGAAGCTTTCTTT,CASSPPGRPRGTEAFF,TRBV18,.,TRBJ1-1,.
TGTGCCAGCAGCCGGGGACTAGCCTACGAGCAGTACTTC,CASSRGLAYEQYF,TRBV5-5,many,TRBJ2-7,TRBD2
TGCGCCAGCAGCTTGGAGGCAGGGAGGACCTACGAGCAGTACTTC,CASSLEAGRTYEQYF,TRBV5-1,.,TRBJ2-7,.
TGTGCCAGCAGCCCCCCTAGCGGGGGACAAGAGACCCAGTACTTC,CASSPPSGGQETQYF,TRBV21-1,few,TRBJ2-5,.
TGCGCCAGCAGCCAATACGGGGGTAACGACGAGCAGTACTTC,CASSQYGGNDEQYF,TRBV4-3,few,TRBJ2-7,.
TGTGCCAGCAGCCGAGGGGCTAGCGGGGGGGCCGTAGATACGCAGTATTTT,CASSRGASGGAVDTQYF,TRBV9,few,TRBJ2-3,TRBD2
TGTGCCAGCAGTTATGGGCAGGGCCCTGGAAACACCATATATTTT,CASSYGQGPGNTIYF,TRBV6-5,many,TRBJ1-3,.
TGTGCCAGCAGTTACGACGGGACTGGTGAAGCTTTCTTT,CASSYDGTGEAFF,TRBV6-6,few,TRBJ1-1,.
TGCAGTGCTAGTAAGATAGTGAATGCTGAAGCTTTCTTT,CSASKIVNAEAFF,TRBV20-1,few,TRBJ1-1,.